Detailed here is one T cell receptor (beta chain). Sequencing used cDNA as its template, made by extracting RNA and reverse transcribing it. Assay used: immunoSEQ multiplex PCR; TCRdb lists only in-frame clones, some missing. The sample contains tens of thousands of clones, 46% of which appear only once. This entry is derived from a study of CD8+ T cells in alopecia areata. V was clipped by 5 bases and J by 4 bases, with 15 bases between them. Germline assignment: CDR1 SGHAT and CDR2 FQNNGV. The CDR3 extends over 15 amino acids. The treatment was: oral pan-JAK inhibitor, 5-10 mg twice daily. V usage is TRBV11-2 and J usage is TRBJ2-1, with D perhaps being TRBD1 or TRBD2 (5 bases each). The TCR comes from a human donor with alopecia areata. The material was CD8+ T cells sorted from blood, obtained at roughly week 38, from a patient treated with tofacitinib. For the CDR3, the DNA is TGTGCCAGCAGCCACCGGGACCCAGAATACAATGAGCAGTTCTTC. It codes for CASSHRDPEYNEQFF.